This T cell receptor (beta chain) was captured by sequencing in a study of control samples from healthy donors and cancer patients. Clones were read by immunoSEQ multiplex PCR, and TCRdb kept only the in-frame ones, dropping some. The sample includes more than 85,000 clones, 85% to 90% of them seen just once. The sequencing sample was made of blood. The sequence was obtained from a woman in her forties or fifties in good health.

The CDR3 DNA is TGCGCCAGCAGCCCCTCCAGGGGATGGGATGAGCAGTTCTTC. As protein: CASSPSRGWDEQFF. The V gene is TRBV5-1, the J gene TRBJ2-1, with D tentatively TRBD1 (6 bases). This CDR3 has 14 residues. The V gene lost 4 bases and the J gene lost 8 bases, with 16 bases spanning the gap. The V gene's germline CDR1 is SGHRS and CDR2 YFSETQ.